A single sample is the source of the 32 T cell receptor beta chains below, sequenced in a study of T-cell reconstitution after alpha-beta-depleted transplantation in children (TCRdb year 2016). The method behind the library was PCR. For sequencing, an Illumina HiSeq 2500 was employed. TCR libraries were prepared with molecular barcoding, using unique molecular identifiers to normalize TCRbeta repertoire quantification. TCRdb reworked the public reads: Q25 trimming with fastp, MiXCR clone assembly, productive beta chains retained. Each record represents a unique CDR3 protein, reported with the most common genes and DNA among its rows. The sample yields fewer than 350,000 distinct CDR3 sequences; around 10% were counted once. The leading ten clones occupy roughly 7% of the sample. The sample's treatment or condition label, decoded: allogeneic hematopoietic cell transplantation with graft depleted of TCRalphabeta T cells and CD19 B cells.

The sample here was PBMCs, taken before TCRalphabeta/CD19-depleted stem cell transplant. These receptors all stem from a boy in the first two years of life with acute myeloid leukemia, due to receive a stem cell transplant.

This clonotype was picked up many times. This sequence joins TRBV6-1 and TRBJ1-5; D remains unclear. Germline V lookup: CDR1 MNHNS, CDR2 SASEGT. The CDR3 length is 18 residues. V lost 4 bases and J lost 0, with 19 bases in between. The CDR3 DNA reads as TGTGCCAGCAGTGGGCCGGACGCCCTCACATATAGCAATCAGCCCCAGCATTTT. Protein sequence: CASSGPDALTYSNQPQHF.

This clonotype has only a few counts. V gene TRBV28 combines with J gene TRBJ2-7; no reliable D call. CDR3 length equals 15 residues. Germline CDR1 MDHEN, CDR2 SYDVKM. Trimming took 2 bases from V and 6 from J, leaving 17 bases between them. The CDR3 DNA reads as TGTGCCAGCAGTTTACCGGATCGCTCCGCCGCCGAGCAGTACTTC. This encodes CASSLPDRSAAEQYF.

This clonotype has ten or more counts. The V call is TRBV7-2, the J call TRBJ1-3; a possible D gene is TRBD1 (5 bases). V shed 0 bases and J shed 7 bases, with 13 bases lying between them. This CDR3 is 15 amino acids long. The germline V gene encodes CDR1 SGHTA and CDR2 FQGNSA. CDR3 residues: CASSLAGTARNTIYF. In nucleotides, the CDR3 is TGTGCCAGCAGCTTAGCCGGGACCGCCCGGAACACCATATATTTT.

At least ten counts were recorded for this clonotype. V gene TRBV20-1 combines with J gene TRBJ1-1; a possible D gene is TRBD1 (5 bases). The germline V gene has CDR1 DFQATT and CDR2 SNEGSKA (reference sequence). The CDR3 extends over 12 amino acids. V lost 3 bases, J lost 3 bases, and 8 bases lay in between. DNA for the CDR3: TGCAGTGCTAGCCAGGGAGACACTGAAGCTTTCTTT. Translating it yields CSASQGDTEAFF.

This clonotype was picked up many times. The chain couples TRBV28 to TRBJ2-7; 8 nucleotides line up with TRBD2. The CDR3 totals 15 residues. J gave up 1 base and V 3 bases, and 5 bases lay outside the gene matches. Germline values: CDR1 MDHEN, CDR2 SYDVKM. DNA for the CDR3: TGTGCCAGCAGTTTTGAAGCGGGAGTTTCCTACGAGCAGTACTTC. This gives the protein CASSFEAGVSYEQYF. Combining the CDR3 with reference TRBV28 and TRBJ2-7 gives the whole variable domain DVKVTQSSRYLVKRTGEKVFLECVQDMDHENMFWYRQDPGLGLRLIYFSYDVKMKEKGDIPEGYSVSREKKERFSLILESASTNQTSMYLCASSFEAGVSYEQYFGPGTRLTVT.

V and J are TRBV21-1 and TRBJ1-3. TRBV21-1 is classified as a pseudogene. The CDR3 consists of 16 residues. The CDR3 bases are TGTGCCAGCAGCAAATCGGCCTCATCCTCTGGAAACACCATATATTTT. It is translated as CASSKSASSSGNTIYF.

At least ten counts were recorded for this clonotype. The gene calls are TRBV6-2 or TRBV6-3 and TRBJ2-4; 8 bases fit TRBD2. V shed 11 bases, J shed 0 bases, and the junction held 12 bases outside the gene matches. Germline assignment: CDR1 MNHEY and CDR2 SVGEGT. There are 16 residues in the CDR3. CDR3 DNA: TGTGCCCGAACCACTAGCGGCGTTTTAGCCAAAAACATTCAGTACTTC. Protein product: CARTTSGVLAKNIQYF.

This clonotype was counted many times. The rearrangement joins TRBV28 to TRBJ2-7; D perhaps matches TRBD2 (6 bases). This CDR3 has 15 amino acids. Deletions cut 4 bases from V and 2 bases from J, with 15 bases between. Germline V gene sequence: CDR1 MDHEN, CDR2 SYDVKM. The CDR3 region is CASSSPGLATYEQYF. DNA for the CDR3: TGTGCCAGCAGTTCTCCGGGACTTGCGACCTACGAGCAGTACTTC. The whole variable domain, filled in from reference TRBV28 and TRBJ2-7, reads DVKVTQSSRYLVKRTGEKVFLECVQDMDHENMFWYRQDPGLGLRLIYFSYDVKMKEKGDIPEGYSVSREKKERFSLILESASTNQTSMYLCASSSPGLATYEQYFGPGTRLTVT.

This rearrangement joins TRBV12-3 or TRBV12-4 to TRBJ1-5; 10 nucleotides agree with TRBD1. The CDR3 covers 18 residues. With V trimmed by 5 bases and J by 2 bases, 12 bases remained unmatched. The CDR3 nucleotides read TGTGCCAGCAGTGTTGGCCCCGGGACAGGGGACCGCAATCAGCCCCAGCATTTT. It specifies CASSVGPGTGDRNQPQHF.

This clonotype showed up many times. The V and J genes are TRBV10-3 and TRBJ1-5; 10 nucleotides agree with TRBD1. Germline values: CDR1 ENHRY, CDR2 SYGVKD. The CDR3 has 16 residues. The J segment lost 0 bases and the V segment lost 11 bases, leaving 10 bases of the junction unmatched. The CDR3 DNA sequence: TGTGCCGACCGGGACAGGGGACTTACTAGCAATCAGCCCCAGCATTTT. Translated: CADRDRGLTSNQPQHF.

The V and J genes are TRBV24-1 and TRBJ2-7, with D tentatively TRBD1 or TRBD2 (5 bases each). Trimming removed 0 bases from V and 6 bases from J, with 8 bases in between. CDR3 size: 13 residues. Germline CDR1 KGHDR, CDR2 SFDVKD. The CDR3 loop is CATSDLWGTEQYF. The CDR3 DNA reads TGTGCCACCAGTGATTTGTGGGGGACCGAGCAGTACTTC.

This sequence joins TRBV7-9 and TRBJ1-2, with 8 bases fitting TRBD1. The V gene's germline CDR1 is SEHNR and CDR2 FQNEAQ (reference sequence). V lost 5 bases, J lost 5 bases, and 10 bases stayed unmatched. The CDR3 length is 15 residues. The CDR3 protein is CASSNPGGAWYGYTF. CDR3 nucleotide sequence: TGTGCCAGCAGCAACCCAGGGGGCGCGTGGTATGGCTACACCTTC.

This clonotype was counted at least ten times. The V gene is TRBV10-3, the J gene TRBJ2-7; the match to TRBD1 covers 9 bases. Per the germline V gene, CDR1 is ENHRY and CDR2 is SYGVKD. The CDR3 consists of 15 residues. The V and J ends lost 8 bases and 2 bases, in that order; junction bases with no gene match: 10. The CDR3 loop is CAIGSGQGFPYEQYF. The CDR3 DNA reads TGTGCCATCGGTTCAGGACAGGGGTTTCCCTACGAGCAGTACTTC.

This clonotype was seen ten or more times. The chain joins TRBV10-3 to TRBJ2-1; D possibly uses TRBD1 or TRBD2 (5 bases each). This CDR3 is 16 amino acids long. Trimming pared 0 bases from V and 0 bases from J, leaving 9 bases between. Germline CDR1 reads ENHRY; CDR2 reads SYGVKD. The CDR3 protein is CAISESDGGSYNEQFF. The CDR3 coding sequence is TGTGCCATCAGTGAGTCCGATGGGGGCTCCTACAATGAGCAGTTCTTC.

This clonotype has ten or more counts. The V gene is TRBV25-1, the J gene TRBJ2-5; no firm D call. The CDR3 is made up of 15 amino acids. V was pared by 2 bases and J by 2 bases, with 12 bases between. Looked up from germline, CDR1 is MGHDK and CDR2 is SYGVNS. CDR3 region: CASSEEPIVQETQYF. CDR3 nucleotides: TGTGCCAGCAGTGAAGAGCCGATCGTACAAGAGACCCAGTACTTC.

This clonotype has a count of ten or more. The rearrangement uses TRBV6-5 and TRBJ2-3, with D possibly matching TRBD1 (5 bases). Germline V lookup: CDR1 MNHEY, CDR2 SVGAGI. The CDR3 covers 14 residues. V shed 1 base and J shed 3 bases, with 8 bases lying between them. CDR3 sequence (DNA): TGTGCCAGCAGTTACTTCGCAGGGACAGATACGCAGTATTTT. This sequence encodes CASSYFAGTDTQYF.

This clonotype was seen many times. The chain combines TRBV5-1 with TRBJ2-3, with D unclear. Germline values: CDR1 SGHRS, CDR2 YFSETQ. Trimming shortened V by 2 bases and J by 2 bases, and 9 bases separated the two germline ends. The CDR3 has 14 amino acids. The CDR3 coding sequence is TGCGCCAGCAGCTTCCAAGGCCTCACAGATACGCAGTATTTT. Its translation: CASSFQGLTDTQYF.

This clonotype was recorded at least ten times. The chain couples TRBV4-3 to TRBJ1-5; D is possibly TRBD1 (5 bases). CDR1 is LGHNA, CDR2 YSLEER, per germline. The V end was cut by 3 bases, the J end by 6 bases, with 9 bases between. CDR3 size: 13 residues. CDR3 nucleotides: TGCGCCAGCAGCCAGAGGGGTCTTCAGCCCCAGCATTTT. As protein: CASSQRGLQPQHF.

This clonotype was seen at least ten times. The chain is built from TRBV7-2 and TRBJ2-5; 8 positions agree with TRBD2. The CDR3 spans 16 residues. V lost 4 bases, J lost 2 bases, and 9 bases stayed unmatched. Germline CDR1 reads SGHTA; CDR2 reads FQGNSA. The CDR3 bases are TGTGCCAGCAGCTGGCGGGCTAGCGGGTATCAAGAGACCCAGTACTTC. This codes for CASSWRASGYQETQYF.

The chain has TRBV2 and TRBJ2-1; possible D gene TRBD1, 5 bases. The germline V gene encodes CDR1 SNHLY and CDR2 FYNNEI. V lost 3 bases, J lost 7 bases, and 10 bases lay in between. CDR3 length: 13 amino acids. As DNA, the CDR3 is TGTGCCAGCAGTGACAGGGTGGGGAATGAGCAGTTCTTC. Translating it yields CASSDRVGNEQFF.

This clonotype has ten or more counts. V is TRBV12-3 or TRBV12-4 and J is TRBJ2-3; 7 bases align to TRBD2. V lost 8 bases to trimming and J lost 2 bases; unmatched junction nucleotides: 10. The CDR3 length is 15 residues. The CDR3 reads CASALGLAVTDTQYF. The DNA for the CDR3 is TGTGCCAGCGCCCTCGGGCTAGCGGTCACAGATACGCAGTATTTT.

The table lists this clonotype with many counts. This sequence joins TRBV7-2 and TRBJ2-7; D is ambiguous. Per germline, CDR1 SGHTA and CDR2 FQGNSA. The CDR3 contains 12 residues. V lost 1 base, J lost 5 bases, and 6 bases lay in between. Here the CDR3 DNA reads TGTGCCAGCAGCTTAGTAGGGAACGAGCAGTACTTC. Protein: CASSLVGNEQYF.

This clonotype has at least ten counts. DNA of the CDR3: TGTGCCAGCAGCGTAGTGGGGAAAGATACGCAGTATTTT. The encoded protein is CASSVVGKDTQYF. J is TRBJ2-3 and V is TRBV9; D is ambiguous. Trimming shortened V by 0 bases and J by 5 bases, and 7 bases separated the two germline ends. Germline V gene lookup returns CDR1 SGDLS and CDR2 YYNGEE. The CDR3 is 13 amino acids.

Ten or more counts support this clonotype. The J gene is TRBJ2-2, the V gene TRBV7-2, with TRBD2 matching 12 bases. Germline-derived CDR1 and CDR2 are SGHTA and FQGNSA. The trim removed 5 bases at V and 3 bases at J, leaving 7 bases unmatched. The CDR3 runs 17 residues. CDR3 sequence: CASSRLTSGRYTGELFF. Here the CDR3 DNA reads TGTGCCAGCAGCCGACTGACTAGCGGGAGATACACCGGGGAGCTGTTTTTT.

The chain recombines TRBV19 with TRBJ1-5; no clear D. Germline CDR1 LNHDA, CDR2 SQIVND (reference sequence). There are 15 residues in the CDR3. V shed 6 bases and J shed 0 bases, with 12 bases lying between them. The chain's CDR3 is CASRLEAYSNQPQHF. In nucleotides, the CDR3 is TGTGCCAGTAGATTGGAGGCTTATAGCAATCAGCCCCAGCATTTT.

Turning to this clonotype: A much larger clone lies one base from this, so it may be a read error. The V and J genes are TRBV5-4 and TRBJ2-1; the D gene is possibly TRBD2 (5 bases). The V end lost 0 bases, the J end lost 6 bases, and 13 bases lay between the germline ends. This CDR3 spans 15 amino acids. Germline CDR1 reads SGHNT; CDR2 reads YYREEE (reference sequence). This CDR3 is CASSLAGVILNEQFF. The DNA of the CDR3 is TGTGCCAGCAGCTTGGCCGGGGTCATCCTCAATGAGCAGTTCTTC.

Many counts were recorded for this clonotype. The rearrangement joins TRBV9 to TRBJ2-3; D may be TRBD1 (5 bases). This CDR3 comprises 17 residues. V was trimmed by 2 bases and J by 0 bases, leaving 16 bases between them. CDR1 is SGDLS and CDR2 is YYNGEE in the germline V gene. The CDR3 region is CASSVIGAPDSTDTQYF. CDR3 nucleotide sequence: TGTGCCAGCAGCGTTATAGGGGCCCCGGATAGCACAGATACGCAGTATTTT. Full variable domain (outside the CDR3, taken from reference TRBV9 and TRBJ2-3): DSGVTQTPKHLITATGQRVTLRCSPRSGDLSVYWYQQSLDQGLQFLIQYYNGEERAKGNILERFSAQQFPDLHSELNLSSLELGDSALYFCASSVIGAPDSTDTQYFGPGTRLTVL.

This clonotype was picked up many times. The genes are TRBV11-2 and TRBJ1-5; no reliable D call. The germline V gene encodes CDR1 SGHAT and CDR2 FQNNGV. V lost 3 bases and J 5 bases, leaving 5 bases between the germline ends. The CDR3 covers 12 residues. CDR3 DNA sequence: TGTGCCAGCAGCTTTGGGGATCAGCCCCAGCATTTT. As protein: CASSFGDQPQHF.

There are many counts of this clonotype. CDR3 residues: CASSWPVGGRSNSPLHF. CDR3 bases: TGTGCCAGCAGCTGGCCGGTCGGGGGCAGGTCGAATTCACCCCTCCACTTT. The chain carries TRBV5-8 and TRBJ1-6; tentative D call: TRBD1 (6 bases). This CDR3 spans 17 amino acids. V gave up 3 bases and J gave up 7 bases, with 20 bases separating them. Germline CDR1 reads SGHTS; CDR2 reads YDEGEE.

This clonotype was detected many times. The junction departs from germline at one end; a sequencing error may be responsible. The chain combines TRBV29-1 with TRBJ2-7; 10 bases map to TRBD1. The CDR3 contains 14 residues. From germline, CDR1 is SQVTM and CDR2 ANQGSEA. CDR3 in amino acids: CSASDRGTSYDQYF. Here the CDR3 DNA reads TGCAGCGCCTCGGACAGGGGGACGTCCTACGATCAGTACTTC.

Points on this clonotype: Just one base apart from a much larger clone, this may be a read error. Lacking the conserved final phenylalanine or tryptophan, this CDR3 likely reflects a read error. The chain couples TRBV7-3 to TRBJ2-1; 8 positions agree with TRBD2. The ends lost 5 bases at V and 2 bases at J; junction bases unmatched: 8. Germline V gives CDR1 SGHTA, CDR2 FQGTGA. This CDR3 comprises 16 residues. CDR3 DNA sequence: TGTGCCAGCAGCCCCTCCGGGACTAGTACCTACAATGAGCAGTTCTGC. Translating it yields CASSPSGTSTYNEQFC.

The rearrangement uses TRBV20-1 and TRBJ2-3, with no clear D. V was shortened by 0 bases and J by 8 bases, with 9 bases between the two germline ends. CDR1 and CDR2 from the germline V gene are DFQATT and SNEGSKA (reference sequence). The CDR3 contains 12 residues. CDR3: CSARDPVGTQYF. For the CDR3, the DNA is TGCAGTGCTAGAGATCCCGTTGGTACGCAGTATTTT.